This T cell receptor (beta chain) was identified during a study of blood T cells in healthy people across ages. About the research overall: About one barcoded beta molecule was captured per two T cells (by template switching).

Germline V gene lookup returns CDR1 MNHEY and CDR2 SVGEGT. Trimming stripped 2 bases from V and 3 bases from J, with 5 bases between. The CDR3 is made up of 12 amino acids. Primers used in a second PCR of about 7 to 12 cycles were a sample-barcoded 5' primer and a J-beta primer mix. A template-switch adaptor containing 12 random nucleotides labeled each cDNA molecule. From the 5' RACE reads, TCRdb called clonotypes with MiXCR, one entry per CDR3 protein. In the table there are about a million distinct CDR3 sequences, about 48% of which are singletons. Isolated PBMCs totaled at least 7 million in each sample.

Material for sequencing was blood. This clonotype was obtained from a man aged 30 to 39 in good health. The chain combines TRBV6-2 or TRBV6-3 with TRBJ2-7; D is uncertain. Here the CDR3 DNA reads TGTGCCAGCAGTTACACAGACTACGAGCAGTACTTC. It specifies CASSYTDYEQYF.